Presented here are 32 T cell receptor beta chains from one specimen sequenced in a study of neoadjuvant anti-PD-1 for oral cavity cancer. As for time point: after neoadjuvant nivolumab, at surgical resection. Assay used: immunoSEQ multiplex PCR; TCRdb lists only in-frame clones, some missing. The sample has around 67,000 clones, less than 90% seen once. This material consisted of PBMCs, taken after nivolumab (anti-PD-1) treatment. These receptors all stem from a person aged 40 to 85 with oral cavity squamous cell carcinoma.

The chain is built from TRBV5-1 and TRBJ2-1; 10 bases fit TRBD2. The germline V gene encodes CDR1 SGHRS and CDR2 YFSETQ. V lost 1 base and J lost 7; bases outside the gene matches: 8. The CDR3 loop spans 16 amino acids. CDR3 sequence reads: CASSLFLAGAGNEQFF. The CDR3 DNA follows: TGCGCCAGCAGCTTGTTCCTAGCGGGGGCTGGGAATGAGCAGTTCTTC.

As for this clone: The junction departs from the called germline gene at one end, perhaps through a read error. The V gene is TRBV4-1, the J gene TRBJ2-7, with TRBD1 matching over 9 bases. The CDR3 extends over 16 amino acids. Germline loops: CDR1 MGHRA, CDR2 YSYEKL. The CDR3 nucleotides read TGCGCCAGCAGCAAAGACGCCGACAGGGGGGGCTACGAGCAGTACTTC. Amino acids: CASSKDADRGGYEQYF.

The CDR3 bases are TGCAGCGGGGGTGAAGGACAGAACTATGGCTACACCTTC. This gives the protein CSGGEGQNYGYTF. This chain connects TRBV29-1 to TRBJ1-2, with TRBD1 as a possible D gene (6 bases). The CDR3 extends over 13 amino acids. CDR1 and CDR2 from the germline V gene are SQVTM and ANQGSEA. V lost 7 bases, J lost 2 bases, and 14 bases lay in between.

The J gene is TRBJ2-7, the V gene TRBV19; TRBD1 aligns across 9 bases. Germline-derived CDR1 and CDR2 are LNHDA and SQIVND (reference sequence). Trimming at V came to 5 bases and at J to 6 bases, leaving 8 bases not matched to a gene. The CDR3 spans 14 residues. This chain's CDR3 is CASSATGGSAEQYF. The CDR3 nucleotides read TGTGCCAGTAGTGCGACAGGGGGTTCCGCCGAGCAGTACTTC.

The rearrangement joins TRBV6-4 to TRBJ2-1, with 12 bases lining up with TRBD2. Losses at the gene ends were 2 bases for V and 4 bases for J; bases not matched to a gene: 3. Germline V lookup: CDR1 MRHNA, CDR2 SNTAGT. The CDR3 covers 16 residues. As DNA, the CDR3 is TGTGCCAGCAGTGACCTAGCGGGAGGGGATTACAATGAGCAGTTCTTC. This gives the protein CASSDLAGGDYNEQFF.

The chain combines TRBV27 with TRBJ2-5; 9 bases align to TRBD2. The trim removed 1 base at V and 5 bases at J, leaving 17 bases unmatched. CDR3 length equals 19 residues. Germline lookup yields CDR1 MNHEY and CDR2 SMNVEV (reference sequence). The CDR3: CASSLLPHGSGSYWETQYF. The CDR3, as DNA: TGTGCCAGCAGTTTATTACCCCACGGTAGCGGGAGTTACTGGGAGACCCAGTACTTC.

The CDR3 loop is CASSLEGGSYNEQFF. CDR3 DNA: TGTGCCAGCAGCTTAGAGGGGGGCTCCTACAATGAGCAGTTCTTC. The chain carries TRBV11-3 and TRBJ2-1, with D possibly being TRBD2 (6 bases). This CDR3 is 15 amino acids long. The ends were cut back, 0 bases at V and 0 bases at J, with 6 bases in the middle. Germline values: CDR1 SGHNT, CDR2 YENEEA.

The V call is TRBV30, the J call TRBJ1-6, with 7 positions matching TRBD1. V dropped 4 bases and J dropped 10; count of bases not matched to a gene: 7. CDR1 and CDR2 (germline): GTSNPN, SVGIG (reference sequence). The CDR3 spans 13 residues. CDR3 sequence (DNA): TGTGCCTGGACCCAGGGGGTTTGGTCACCCCTCCACTTT. It yields the protein CAWTQGVWSPLHF. The complete variable domain, with remaining parts taken from reference TRBV30 and TRBJ1-6, reads SQTIHQWPATLVQPVGSPLSLECTVEGTSNPNLYWYRQAAGRGLQLLFYSVGIGQISSEVPQNLSASRPQDRQFILSSKKLLLSDSGFYLCAWTQGVWSPLHFGNGTRLTVT.

This clone ranks as medium-sized. The genes are TRBV2 and TRBJ1-1; D gene ambiguous. V lost 4 bases and J lost 1, with 22 bases in between. Germline V gives CDR1 SNHLY, CDR2 FYNNEI. This CDR3 spans 18 amino acids. CDR3 loop: CASSVAAETTTGNTEAFF. CDR3 DNA: TGTGCCAGCAGTGTAGCGGCAGAAACTACGACCGGGAACACTGAAGCTTTCTTT.

This chain joins TRBV6-5 and TRBJ1-2, with 10 nucleotides matching TRBD1. Germline V gene lookup returns CDR1 MNHEY and CDR2 SVGAGI. The CDR3 consists of 15 residues. Unmatched junction bases numbered 9, after V lost 7 bases and J lost 4 bases. The CDR3 coding sequence is TGTGCCAGCATGTCTGTCGGACAGGGGGTCTATGGCTACACCTTC. It translates to CASMSVGQGVYGYTF.

The gene calls are TRBV27 and TRBJ2-5; the D gene is possibly TRBD2 (5 bases). From germline, CDR1 is MNHEY and CDR2 SMNVEV (reference sequence). Trimming left V 8 bases short and J 4 bases short, with 17 bases between. The CDR3 runs to 14 residues. CDR3 DNA: TGTGCCAGCTCCTCTCCGAGGGTTGGAGAGACCCAGTACTTC. Protein sequence: CASSSPRVGETQYF.

J is TRBJ2-3 and V is TRBV7-2; D remains unclear. V was trimmed by 5 bases and J by 6 bases, leaving 15 bases between them. This CDR3 is 14 amino acids long. CDR1 and CDR2 from the germline V gene are SGHTA and FQGNSA. DNA for the CDR3: TGTGCCAGCAGCCCTCAATCTAGGGCGGATACGCAGTATTTT. This codes for CASSPQSRADTQYF.

The V and J genes are TRBV30 and TRBJ2-3; maybe TRBD2 (5 bases). Trimming took 3 bases from V and 5 from J, leaving 12 bases between them. Germline V CDR1 and CDR2: GTSNPN, SVGIG (reference sequence). The CDR3 covers 13 residues. The CDR3 DNA sequence: TGTGCCTGGAGGACTAACCTACGAGATACGCAGTATTTT. It yields the protein CAWRTNLRDTQYF.

This clone was detected a few times. The rearrangement uses TRBV9 and TRBJ1-2, with D uncertain. CDR3 length: 19 amino acids. CDR1 is SGDLS and CDR2 is YYNGEE in the germline V gene. Trimming cost V 0 bases and J 0 bases, with 21 bases left between them. CDR3 DNA sequence: TGTGCCAGCAGCGTAGGGGGTTGGATGAGGAGTTTTACTAACTATGGCTACACCTTC. This sequence encodes CASSVGGWMRSFTNYGYTF.

The rearrangement joins TRBV9 to TRBJ2-1; 9 positions match TRBD2. Per the germline V gene, CDR1 is SGDLS and CDR2 is YYNGEE. This CDR3 is 16 amino acids long. V trimming: 0 bases; J trimming: 4 bases; junction bases outside the gene matches: 5. CDR3 region: CASSVGASGAYNEQFF. CDR3 nucleotide sequence: TGTGCCAGCAGCGTAGGAGCTAGCGGGGCTTACAATGAGCAGTTCTTC.

This clone has just a few counts. This chain connects TRBV7-8 to TRBJ1-3; 8 bases are a match to TRBD1. Germline values: CDR1 SGHVS, CDR2 FQNEAQ. This CDR3 contains 14 residues. V lost 5 bases, J lost 1 base, and 1 base stayed unmatched. CDR3 loop: CASSHRGSGNTIYF. CDR3 coding DNA: TGTGCCAGCAGCCACAGGGGGTCTGGAAACACCATATATTTT. The variable domain in full, with the rest retrieved from reference TRBV7-8 and TRBJ1-3, is GAGVSQSPRYKVAKRGQDVALRCDPISGHVSLFWYQQALGQGPEFLTYFQNEAQLDKSGLPSDRFFAERPEGSVSTLKIQRTQQEDSAVYLCASSHRGSGNTIYFGEGSWLTVV.

The CDR3 region has the DNA TGCGCCAGCAGGTTAGCGGGGGAGTCCACAGATACGCAGTATTTT. This codes for CASRLAGESTDTQYF. The chain carries TRBV5-1 and TRBJ2-3; the match to TRBD2 covers 9 bases. J was trimmed by 2 bases and V by 5 bases; bases with no gene match: 6. This CDR3 has 15 residues. From germline, CDR1 is SGHRS and CDR2 YFSETQ.

V and J are TRBV19 and TRBJ2-1; 11 bases are a match to TRBD2. Germline CDR1 is LNHDA and CDR2 is SQIVND (reference sequence). Trimming removed 3 bases from V and 2 bases from J; junction bases left unmatched: 0. The CDR3 is made up of 15 amino acids. CDR3 region: CASSMTSGTYNEQFF. The DNA of the CDR3 is TGTGCCAGTAGTATGACTAGCGGGACCTACAATGAGCAGTTCTTC.

This sequence joins TRBV6-6 and TRBJ1-1; TRBD1 aligns across 8 bases. This CDR3 comprises 11 residues. V lost 6 bases and J lost 7; bases outside the gene matches: 1. Germline CDR1 is MNHNY and CDR2 is SVGAGI (reference sequence). Here the CDR3 reads CASSGQGEAFF. CDR3 bases: TGTGCCAGCAGCGGACAGGGTGAAGCTTTCTTT.

V gene TRBV21-1 combines with J gene TRBJ2-7; TRBD1, as called in the table, went unchecked against the DNA. TRBV21-1 is tagged as a pseudogene. This CDR3 comprises 16 residues. The CDR3 DNA follows: TGTGCCAGCAGCAAAGATGGGGGACAGGGCGCCTACGAGCAGTACTTC. Its protein product is CASSKDGGQGAYEQYF.

The chain links TRBV9 to TRBJ2-3, with D perhaps being TRBD1 or TRBD2 (6 bases each). This CDR3 has 14 amino acids. V was cut by 4 bases and J by 2 bases, with 11 bases left in between. From germline, CDR1 is SGDLS and CDR2 YYNGEE. Written as DNA, the CDR3 is TGTGCCAGCAGCCGGGGGCAGAACACAGATACGCAGTATTTT. Protein: CASSRGQNTDTQYF. Drawing the rest from reference TRBV9 and TRBJ2-3, the complete variable domain is DSGVTQTPKHLITATGQRVTLRCSPRSGDLSVYWYQQSLDQGLQFLIQYYNGEERAKGNILERFSAQQFPDLHSELNLSSLELGDSALYFCASSRGQNTDTQYFGPGTRLTVL.

V gene TRBV19 combines with J gene TRBJ1-2, with 8 bases matching TRBD1. There are 16 residues in the CDR3. Germline V gene sequence: CDR1 LNHDA, CDR2 SQIVND (reference sequence). V lost 4 bases, J lost 0 bases, and 7 bases stayed unmatched. The CDR3 region has the DNA TGTGCCAGTAGTAAAAGACAGGGGCCTGCTAACTATGGCTACACCTTC. Encoded protein: CASSKRQGPANYGYTF.

The V call is TRBV7-2, the J call TRBJ1-2, with TRBD1 as a possible D gene (5 bases). The germline gives CDR1 SGHTA, CDR2 FQGNSA. There are 16 residues in the CDR3. The ends were cut back, 1 base at V and 5 bases at J, with 17 bases in the middle. The CDR3, as DNA: TGTGCCAGCAGCTTAGTCTCAGCCACAGGAGGGTATGGCTACACCTTC. Translation gives CASSLVSATGGYGYTF. Full variable domain (outside the CDR3, taken from reference TRBV7-2 and TRBJ1-2): GAGVSQSPSNKVTEKGKDVELRCDPISGHTALYWYRQSLGQGLEFLIYFQGNSAPDKSGLPSDRFSAERTGGSVSTLTIQRTQQEDSAVYLCASSLVSATGGYGYTFGSGTRLTVV.

The gene calls are TRBV4-1 and TRBJ1-2; D may be TRBD1 (5 bases). The germline V gene has CDR1 MGHRA and CDR2 YSYEKL. V dropped 3 bases and J dropped 0 bases, with 11 bases sitting between them. This CDR3 is built from 15 residues. Here the CDR3 DNA reads TGCGCCAGCAGCCATCCGGGGGTCTCTAACTATGGCTACACCTTC. As protein: CASSHPGVSNYGYTF.

This rearrangement joins TRBV5-1 to TRBJ2-4; 8 nucleotides match TRBD1. V lost 0 bases to trimming and J lost 8 bases; unmatched junction nucleotides: 7. CDR3 length equals 15 residues. Germline V gene data show CDR1 as SGHRS and CDR2 as YFSETQ. This chain's CDR3 is CASSLAGQGAYIQYF. CDR3 nucleotide sequence: TGCGCCAGCAGCTTGGCTGGGCAGGGGGCATACATTCAGTACTTC. Variable domain in full (rest from reference TRBV5-1 and TRBJ2-4): KAGVTQTPRYLIKTRGQQVTLSCSPISGHRSVSWYQQTPGQGLQFLFEYFSETQRNKGNFPGRFSGRQFSNSRSEMNVSTLELGDSALYLCASSLAGQGAYIQYFGAGTRLSVL.

The chain recombines TRBV4-2 with TRBJ2-5, with 9 bases lining up with TRBD2. V lost 4 bases and J lost 6; bases outside the gene matches: 12. The CDR3 covers 16 residues. In germline, CDR1 is LGHNA, CDR2 YNFKEQ. The CDR3 coding sequence is TGTGCCAGCAGCCCACTGGGACTAGCTATCCCCCAGACCCAGTACTTC. As protein: CASSPLGLAIPQTQYF.

A single count supports this clone. The rearrangement uses TRBV5-1 and TRBJ2-7; D unresolved. Per germline, CDR1 SGHRS and CDR2 YFSETQ. This CDR3 has 12 amino acids. V lost 0 bases and J lost 7, with 8 bases in between. CDR3 loop: CASSLGVGEQYF. The CDR3 region has the DNA TGCGCCAGCAGCTTGGGGGTTGGTGAGCAGTACTTC.

The J gene is TRBJ2-3, the V gene TRBV7-8, with 7 nucleotides matching TRBD1. Per the germline V gene, CDR1 is SGHVS and CDR2 is FQNEAQ. This CDR3 contains 13 residues. Germline trimming cut 6 bases from V and 2 bases from J; bases unmatched to any gene: 2. CDR3 DNA: TGTGCCAGCAGGGGACAGAACACAGATACGCAGTATTTT. This encodes CASRGQNTDTQYF.

The chain recombines TRBV2 with TRBJ1-1; tentative D call: TRBD1 (6 bases). Trimming pared 5 bases from V and 0 bases from J, leaving 25 bases between. The CDR3 has 19 amino acids. Germline loops: CDR1 SNHLY, CDR2 FYNNEI. The CDR3 region is CASSPFPARGQRVNTEAFF. CDR3 DNA: TGTGCCAGCAGTCCTTTCCCAGCCCGGGGGCAGAGGGTGAACACTGAAGCTTTCTTT.

The genes are TRBV14 and TRBJ2-3; no definite D call. Trimming left V 5 bases short and J 5 bases short, with 14 bases between. This CDR3 region has 14 residues. The germline V gene has CDR1 SGHDN and CDR2 FVKESK. The CDR3 coding sequence is TGTGCCAGCAGCGAGGCCGGACCCGGAGATACGCAGTATTTT. This translates into CASSEAGPGDTQYF.

This clone appeared once. This sequence joins TRBV19 and TRBJ1-1, with 8 positions matching TRBD1. Germline V gives CDR1 LNHDA, CDR2 SQIVND (reference sequence). CDR3 size: 12 residues. J gave up 10 bases and V 4 bases, and 5 bases lay outside the gene matches. The CDR3 here is CASSTRQGSAFF. CDR3 DNA: TGTGCCAGTAGTACGCGACAGGGGTCAGCTTTCTTT.

This clone was observed a single time. This chain uses TRBV19 with TRBJ2-1; 7 nucleotides match TRBD1. Germline V lookup: CDR1 LNHDA, CDR2 SQIVND (reference sequence). The CDR3 loop spans 15 amino acids. The V segment lost 1 base and the J segment 2 bases; nucleotides outside the gene matches: 2. This chain's CDR3 is CASSIGQGAYNEQFF. Written as DNA, the CDR3 is TGTGCCAGTAGTATAGGACAGGGCGCCTACAATGAGCAGTTCTTC.